This TCR beta chain was captured by sequencing in a study of regulatory T cells in long-lasting Graves disease. This clonotype showed up many times. Trimming took off 0 bases at V and 3 bases at J, with 5 bases between the two ends. The CDR3 has 13 residues. Germline lookup yields CDR1 MNHNS and CDR2 SASEGT. The time point was: newly diagnosed GD, antithyroid drugs for less than 3 months. RNA extracted from PBMCs served as the sequencing template. Combining iRepertoire HTBI primers with Arm-PCR of CDR3 regions, the authors built TCR beta libraries. TCRdb redid the calling of the multiplex PCR reads with MiXCR, one entry per CDR3 protein. The sample contains 410,000 or so distinct CDR3 sequences, more than 13% of which appear only once. The same data also went into a second study, on T cells in Graves' hyperthyroidism and ophthalmopathy.

The sequence derives from a woman aged 25 to 39 with Graves disease. The sample here was peripheral blood mononuclear cells (PBMCs), taken at new diagnosis, from a patient treated with antithyroid drugs. The chain recombines TRBV6-1 with TRBJ1-1; perhaps TRBD1 as D (5 bases). CDR3 sequence: CASSEAGHTEAFF. The CDR3 DNA reads as TGTGCCAGCAGTGAAGCGGGACACACTGAAGCTTTCTTT.